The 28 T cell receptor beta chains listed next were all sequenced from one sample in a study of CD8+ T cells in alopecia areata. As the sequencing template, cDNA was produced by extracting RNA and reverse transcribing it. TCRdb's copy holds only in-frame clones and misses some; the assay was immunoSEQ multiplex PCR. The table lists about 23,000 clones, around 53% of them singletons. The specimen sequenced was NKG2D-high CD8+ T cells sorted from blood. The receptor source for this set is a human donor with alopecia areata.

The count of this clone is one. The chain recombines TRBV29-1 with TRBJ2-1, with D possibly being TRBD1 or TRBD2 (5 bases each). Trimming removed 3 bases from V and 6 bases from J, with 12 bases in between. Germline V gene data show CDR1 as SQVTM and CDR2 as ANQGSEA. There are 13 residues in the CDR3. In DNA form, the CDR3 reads TGCAGCGTTGATCTAGGGACGGGCAATGAGCAGTTCTTC. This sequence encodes CSVDLGTGNEQFF.

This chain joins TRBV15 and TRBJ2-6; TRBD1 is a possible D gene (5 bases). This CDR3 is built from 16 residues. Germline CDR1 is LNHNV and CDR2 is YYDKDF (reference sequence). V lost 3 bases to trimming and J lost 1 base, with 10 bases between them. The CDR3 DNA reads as TGTGCCACCAGCAGTACCAGGGTTTCTGGGGCCAACGTCCTGACTTTC. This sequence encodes CATSSTRVSGANVLTF.

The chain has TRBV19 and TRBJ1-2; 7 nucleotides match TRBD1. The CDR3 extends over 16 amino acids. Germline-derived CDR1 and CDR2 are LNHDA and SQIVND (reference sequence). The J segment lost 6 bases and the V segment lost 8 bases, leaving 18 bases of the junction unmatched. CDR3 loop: CASCSPKTGTANGYTF. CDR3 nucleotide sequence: TGTGCCAGTTGCAGCCCAAAAACCGGGACAGCGAATGGCTACACCTTC.

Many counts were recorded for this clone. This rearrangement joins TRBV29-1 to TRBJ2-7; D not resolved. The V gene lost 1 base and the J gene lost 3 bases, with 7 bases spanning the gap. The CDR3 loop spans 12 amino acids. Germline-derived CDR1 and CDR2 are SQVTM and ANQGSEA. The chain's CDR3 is CSVEVNDYEQYF. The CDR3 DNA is TGCAGCGTTGAAGTAAATGACTACGAGCAGTACTTC.

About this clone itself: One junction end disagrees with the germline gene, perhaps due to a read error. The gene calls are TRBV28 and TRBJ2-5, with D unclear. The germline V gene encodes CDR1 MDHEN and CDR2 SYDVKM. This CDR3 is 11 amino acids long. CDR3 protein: CANSFVETQYF. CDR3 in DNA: TGTGCCAACAGTTTCGTAGAGACCCAGTACTTC.

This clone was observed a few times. CDR3 in DNA: TGTGCCATCATCAATGAATCTGGGGCCAACGTCCTGACTTTC. Residues: CAIINESGANVLTF. The chain carries TRBV10-3 and TRBJ2-6; the D is unclear. The CDR3 is 14 residues long. The V end lost 7 bases, the J end lost 1 base, and 8 bases lay between the germline ends. Germline lookup yields CDR1 ENHRY and CDR2 SYGVKD.

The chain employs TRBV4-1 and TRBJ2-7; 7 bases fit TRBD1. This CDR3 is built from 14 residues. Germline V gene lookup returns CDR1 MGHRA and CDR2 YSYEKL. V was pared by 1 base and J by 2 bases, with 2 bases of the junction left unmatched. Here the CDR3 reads CASSQVGGTYEQYF. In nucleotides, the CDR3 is TGCGCCAGCAGCCAAGTAGGGGGCACCTACGAGCAGTACTTC.

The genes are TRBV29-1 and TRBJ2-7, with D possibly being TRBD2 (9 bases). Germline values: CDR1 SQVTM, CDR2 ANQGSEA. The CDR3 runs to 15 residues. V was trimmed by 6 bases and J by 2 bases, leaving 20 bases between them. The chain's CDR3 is CSVPGQGGRAYEQYF. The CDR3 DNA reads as TGCAGCGTCCCCGGACAGGGCGGGAGGGCCTACGAGCAGTACTTC.

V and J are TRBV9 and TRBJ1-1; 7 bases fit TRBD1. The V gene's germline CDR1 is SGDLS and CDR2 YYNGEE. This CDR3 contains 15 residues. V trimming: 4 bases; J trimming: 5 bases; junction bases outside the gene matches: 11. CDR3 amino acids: CASSPVQTGRTEAFF. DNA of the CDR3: TGTGCCAGCAGCCCAGTTCAGACAGGGAGGACTGAAGCTTTCTTT.

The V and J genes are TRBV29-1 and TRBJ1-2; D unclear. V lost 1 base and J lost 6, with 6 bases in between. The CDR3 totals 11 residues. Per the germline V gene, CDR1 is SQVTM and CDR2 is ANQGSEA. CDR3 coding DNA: TGCAGCGTTGAAGTCCGCGATGGCTACACCTTC. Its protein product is CSVEVRDGYTF.

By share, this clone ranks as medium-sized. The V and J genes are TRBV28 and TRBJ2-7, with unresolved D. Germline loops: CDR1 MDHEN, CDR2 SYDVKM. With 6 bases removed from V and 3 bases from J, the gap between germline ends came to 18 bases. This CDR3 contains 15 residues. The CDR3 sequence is CASRETPLLIYEQYF. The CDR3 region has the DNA TGTGCCAGCAGGGAGACCCCCCTCCTAATCTACGAGCAGTACTTC.

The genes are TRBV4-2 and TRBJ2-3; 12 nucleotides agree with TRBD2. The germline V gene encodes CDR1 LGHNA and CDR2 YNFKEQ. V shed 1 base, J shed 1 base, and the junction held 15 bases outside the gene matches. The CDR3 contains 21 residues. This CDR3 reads CASSQGASGRGKIPRTDTQYF. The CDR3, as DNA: TGTGCCAGCAGCCAAGGAGCTAGCGGGAGGGGGAAGATCCCCCGCACAGATACGCAGTATTTT.

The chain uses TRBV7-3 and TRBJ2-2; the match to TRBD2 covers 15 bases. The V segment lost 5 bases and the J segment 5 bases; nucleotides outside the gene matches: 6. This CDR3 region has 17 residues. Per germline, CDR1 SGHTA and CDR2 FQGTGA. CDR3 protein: CASSTGLAGGKTGELFF. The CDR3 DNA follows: TGTGCCAGCAGCACGGGACTAGCGGGAGGAAAAACCGGGGAGCTGTTTTTT. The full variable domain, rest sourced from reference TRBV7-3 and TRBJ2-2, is GAGVSQTPSNKVTEKGKYVELRCDPISGHTALYWYRQSLGQGPEFLIYFQGTGAADDSGLPNDRFFAVRPEGSVSTLKIQRTERGDSAVYLCASSTGLAGGKTGELFFGEGSRLTVL.

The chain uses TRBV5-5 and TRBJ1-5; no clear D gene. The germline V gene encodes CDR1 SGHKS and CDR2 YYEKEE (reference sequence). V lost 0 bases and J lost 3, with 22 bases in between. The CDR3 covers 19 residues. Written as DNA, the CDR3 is TGTGCCAGCAGCTTGGAATCCTCCGGGATAATCAGCTCCAATCAGCCCCAGCATTTT. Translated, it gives CASSLESSGIISSNQPQHF. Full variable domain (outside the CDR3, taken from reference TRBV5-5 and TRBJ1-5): DAGVTQSPTHLIKTRGQQVTLRCSPISGHKSVSWYQQVLGQGPQFIFQYYEKEERGRGNFPDRFSARQFPNYSSELNVNALLLGDSALYLCASSLESSGIISSNQPQHFGDGTRLSIL.

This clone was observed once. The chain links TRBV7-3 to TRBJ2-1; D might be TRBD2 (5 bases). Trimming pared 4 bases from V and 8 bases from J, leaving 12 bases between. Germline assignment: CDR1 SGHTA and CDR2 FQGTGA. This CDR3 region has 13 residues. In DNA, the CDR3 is TGTGCCAGCAGCTCACCGGGGAGCGATGAGCAGTTCTTC. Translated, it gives CASSSPGSDEQFF.

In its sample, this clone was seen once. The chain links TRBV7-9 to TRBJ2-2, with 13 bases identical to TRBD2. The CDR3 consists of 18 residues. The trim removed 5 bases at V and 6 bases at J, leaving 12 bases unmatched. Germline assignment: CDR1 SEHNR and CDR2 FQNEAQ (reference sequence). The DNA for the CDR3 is TGTGCCAGCAGCCTCAACGCGCGACTAGCGGGAGGAGCCGGGGAGCTGTTTTTT. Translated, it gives CASSLNARLAGGAGELFF. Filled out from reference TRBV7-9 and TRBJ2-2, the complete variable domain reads DTGVSQNPRHKITKRGQNVTFRCDPISEHNRLYWYRQTLGQGPEFLTYFQNEAQLEKSRLLSDRFSAERPKGSFSTLEIQRTEQGDSAMYLCASSLNARLAGGAGELFFGEGSRLTVL.

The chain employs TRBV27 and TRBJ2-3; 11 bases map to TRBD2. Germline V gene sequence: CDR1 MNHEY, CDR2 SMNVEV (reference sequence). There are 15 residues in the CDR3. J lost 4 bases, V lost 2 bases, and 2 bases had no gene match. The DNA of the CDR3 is TGTGCCAGCAGTTTAAGTAGCGGGAGGGCAGATACGCAGTATTTT. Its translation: CASSLSSGRADTQYF.

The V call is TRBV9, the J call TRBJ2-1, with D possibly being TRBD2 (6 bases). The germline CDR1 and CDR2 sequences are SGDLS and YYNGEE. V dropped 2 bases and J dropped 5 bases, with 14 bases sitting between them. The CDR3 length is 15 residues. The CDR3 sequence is CASSVAAGFDNEQFF. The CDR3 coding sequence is TGTGCCAGCAGCGTGGCCGCGGGGTTTGACAATGAGCAGTTCTTC. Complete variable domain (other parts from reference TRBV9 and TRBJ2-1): DSGVTQTPKHLITATGQRVTLRCSPRSGDLSVYWYQQSLDQGLQFLIQYYNGEERAKGNILERFSAQQFPDLHSELNLSSLELGDSALYFCASSVAAGFDNEQFFGPGTRLTVL.

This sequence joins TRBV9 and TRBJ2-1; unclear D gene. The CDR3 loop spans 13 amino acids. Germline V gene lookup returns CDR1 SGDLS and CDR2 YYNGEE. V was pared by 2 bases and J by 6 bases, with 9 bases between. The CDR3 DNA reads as TGTGCCAGCAGCGTTTCAGGAGTCAATGAGCAGTTCTTC. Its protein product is CASSVSGVNEQFF.

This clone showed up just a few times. In DNA, the CDR3 is TGTGCCAGCAGTAGGCGTGGACAGCATAACTCCTACGAGCAGTACTTC. Translated: CASSRRGQHNSYEQYF. The chain recombines TRBV28 with TRBJ2-7; tentatively, D is TRBD1 (6 bases). This CDR3 comprises 16 residues. V gave up 5 bases and J gave up 0 bases, with 17 bases separating them. The germline CDR1 and CDR2 sequences are MDHEN and SYDVKM.

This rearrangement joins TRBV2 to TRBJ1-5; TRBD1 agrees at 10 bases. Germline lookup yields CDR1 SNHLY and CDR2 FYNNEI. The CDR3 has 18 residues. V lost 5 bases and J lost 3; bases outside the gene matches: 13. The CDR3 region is CASSPGTGASYFNQPQHF. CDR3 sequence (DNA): TGTGCCAGCAGTCCCGGGACAGGGGCATCCTACTTCAATCAGCCCCAGCATTTT.

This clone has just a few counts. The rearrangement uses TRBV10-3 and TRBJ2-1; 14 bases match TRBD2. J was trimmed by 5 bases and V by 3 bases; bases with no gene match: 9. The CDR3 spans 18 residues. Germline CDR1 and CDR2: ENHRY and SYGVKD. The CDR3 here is CAISDAGTSGSLDNEQFF. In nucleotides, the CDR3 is TGTGCCATCAGTGACGCCGGGACTAGCGGGAGTCTTGACAATGAGCAGTTCTTC.

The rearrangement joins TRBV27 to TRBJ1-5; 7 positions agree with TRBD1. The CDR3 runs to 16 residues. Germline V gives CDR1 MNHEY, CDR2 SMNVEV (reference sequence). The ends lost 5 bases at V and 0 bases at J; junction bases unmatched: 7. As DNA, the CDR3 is TGTGCCAGCAGTCCAACAGGGGATTATAGCAATCAGCCCCAGCATTTT. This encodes CASSPTGDYSNQPQHF.

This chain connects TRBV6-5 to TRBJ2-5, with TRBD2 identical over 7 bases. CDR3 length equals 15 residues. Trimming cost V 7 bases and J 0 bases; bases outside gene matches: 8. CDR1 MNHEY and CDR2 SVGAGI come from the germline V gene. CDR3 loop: CASIASGGYQETQYF. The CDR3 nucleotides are TGTGCCAGCATCGCTAGCGGAGGGTACCAAGAGACCCAGTACTTC.

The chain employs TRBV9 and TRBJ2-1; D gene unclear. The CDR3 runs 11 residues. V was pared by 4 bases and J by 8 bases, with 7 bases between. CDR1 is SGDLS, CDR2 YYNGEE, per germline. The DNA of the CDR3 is TGTGCCAGCAGCTTGAGTGATGAGCAGTTCTTC. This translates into CASSLSDEQFF.

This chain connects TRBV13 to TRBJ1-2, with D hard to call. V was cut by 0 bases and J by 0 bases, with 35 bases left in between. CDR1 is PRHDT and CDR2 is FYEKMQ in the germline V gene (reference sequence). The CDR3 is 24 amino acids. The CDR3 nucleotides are TGTGCCAGCAGCTTAGGCCTGGGGATCGCGGCCACCTCTACCGCTGCCCACTCTAACTATGGCTACACCTTC. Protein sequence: CASSLGLGIAATSTAAHSNYGYTF.

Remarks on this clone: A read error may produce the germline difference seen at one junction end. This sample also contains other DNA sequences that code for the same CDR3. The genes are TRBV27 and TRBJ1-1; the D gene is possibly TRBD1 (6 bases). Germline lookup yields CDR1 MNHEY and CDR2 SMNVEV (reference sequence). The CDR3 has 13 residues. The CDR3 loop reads CASSLGGNTEAFF. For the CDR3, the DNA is TGTGCCAGTAGTTTAGGGGGGAACACTGAAGCTTTCTTT.

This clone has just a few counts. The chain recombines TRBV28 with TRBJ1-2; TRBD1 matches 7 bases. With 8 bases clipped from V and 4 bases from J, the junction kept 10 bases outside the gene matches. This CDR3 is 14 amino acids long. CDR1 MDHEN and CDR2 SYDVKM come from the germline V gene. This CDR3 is CASDKTGRIYGYTF. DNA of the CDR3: TGTGCCAGCGATAAGACAGGGAGAATCTATGGCTACACCTTC.